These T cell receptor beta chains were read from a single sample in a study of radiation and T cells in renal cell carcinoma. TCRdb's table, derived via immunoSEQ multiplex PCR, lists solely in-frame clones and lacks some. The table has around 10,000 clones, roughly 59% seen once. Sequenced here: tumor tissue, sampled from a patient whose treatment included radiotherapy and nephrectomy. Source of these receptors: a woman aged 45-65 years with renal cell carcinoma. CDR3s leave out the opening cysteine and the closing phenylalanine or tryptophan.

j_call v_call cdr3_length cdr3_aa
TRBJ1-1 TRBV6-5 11 ASSRETATEAF
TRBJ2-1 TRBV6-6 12 ASSRQGAWNEQF
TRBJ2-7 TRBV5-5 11 ASRPGTRYEQY
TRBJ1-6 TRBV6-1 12 ASSGGQGGSPLH
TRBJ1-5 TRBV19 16 ASSTLILQEVSNQPQH
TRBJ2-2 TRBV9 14 ASSESETANTGELF
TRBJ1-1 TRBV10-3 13 AITNPGQGLTEAF
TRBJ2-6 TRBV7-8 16 ASSETNYPQSRANVLT
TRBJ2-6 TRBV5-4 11 ASRVGGANVLT
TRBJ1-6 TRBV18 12 ASSPGLGDSPLH
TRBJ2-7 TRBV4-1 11 ASSPQGNYEQY
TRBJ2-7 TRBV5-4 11 ASSWEEGYEQY
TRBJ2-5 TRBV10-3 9 AIGGGETQY
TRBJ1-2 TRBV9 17 ASSVGAGTPIIFNYGYT
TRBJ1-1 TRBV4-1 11 ASSQVGLTEAF
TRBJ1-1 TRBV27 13 ASSSEGARNTEAF
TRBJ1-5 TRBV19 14 ASHRDRGQADQPQH
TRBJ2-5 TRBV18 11 ASSPGAIETQY
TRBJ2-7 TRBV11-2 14 ASSLGLGGAAYEQY
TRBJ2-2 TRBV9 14 ASSVDSEIKTGELF
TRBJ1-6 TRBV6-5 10 ASSLENSPLH
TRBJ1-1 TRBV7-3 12 ASSLVRANTEAF